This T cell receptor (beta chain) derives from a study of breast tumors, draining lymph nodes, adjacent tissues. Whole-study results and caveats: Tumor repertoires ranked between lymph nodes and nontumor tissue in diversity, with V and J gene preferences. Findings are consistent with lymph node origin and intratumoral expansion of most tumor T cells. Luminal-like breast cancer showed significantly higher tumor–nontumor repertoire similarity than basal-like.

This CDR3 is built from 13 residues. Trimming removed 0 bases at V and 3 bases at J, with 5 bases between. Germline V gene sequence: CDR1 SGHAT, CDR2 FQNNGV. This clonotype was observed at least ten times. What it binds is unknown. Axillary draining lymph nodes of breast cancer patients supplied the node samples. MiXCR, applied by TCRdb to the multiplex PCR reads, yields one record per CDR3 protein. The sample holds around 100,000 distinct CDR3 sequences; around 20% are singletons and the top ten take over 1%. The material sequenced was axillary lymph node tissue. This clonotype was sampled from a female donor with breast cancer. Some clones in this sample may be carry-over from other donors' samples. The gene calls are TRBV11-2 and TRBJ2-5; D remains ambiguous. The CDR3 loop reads CASSLDVKETQYF. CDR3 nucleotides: TGTGCCAGCAGCTTAGATGTAAAAGAGACCCAGTACTTC.